This TCR beta chain stems from a study of CD8 T cells in Susac syndrome. Blood CD8+ and CD4+ T cells underwent high-throughput TCR beta sequencing. Matching for age and sex applied to the controls, who were healthy donors. Negative isolation was applied to CD8+ and CD4+ T cells, and FACS enrichment was applied to TEMRA cells. Roughly 0.5 to 1 ug RNA was reverse transcribed with random hexamers. The authors amplified TCR beta CDR3 across 54 Vbeta and 13 Jbeta using immunoSEQ multiplex PCR. One entry per CDR3 protein results from TCRdb running MiXCR on the immunoSEQ multiplex PCR reads. The sample has 100,000 to 150,000 distinct CDR3 sequences, 85% to 95% seen once. Germline V CDR1 and CDR2: SGDLS, YYNGEE. V was pared by 1 base and J by 4 bases, with 13 bases of the junction left unmatched. The CDR3 spans 18 residues.

Sample: CD4+ T cells from PBMCs. This receptor was identified in a human donor in good health. The rearrangement links TRBV9 to TRBJ2-2, with 7 bases identical to TRBD2. CDR3 DNA sequence: TGTGCCAGCAGCGTAAGTATCGCGGGGGACCCGAGCACCGGGGAGCTGTTTTTT. It codes for CASSVSIAGDPSTGELFF.